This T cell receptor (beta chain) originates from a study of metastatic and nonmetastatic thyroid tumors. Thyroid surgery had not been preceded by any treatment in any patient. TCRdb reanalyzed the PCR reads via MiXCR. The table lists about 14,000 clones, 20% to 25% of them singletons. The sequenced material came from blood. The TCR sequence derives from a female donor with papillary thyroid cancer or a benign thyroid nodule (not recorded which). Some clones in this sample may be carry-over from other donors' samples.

CDR3 loop: CSAGPTWGRLDTQYF. CDR3 DNA: TGCAGTGCTGGACCAACATGGGGCAGGTTAGATACGCAGTATTTT. The chain uses TRBV20-1 and TRBJ2-3, with D maybe TRBD1 (5 bases). Trimming cost V 5 bases and J 5 bases, with 20 bases left between them. The CDR3 is 15 amino acids. The V gene's germline CDR1 is DFQATT and CDR2 SNEGSKA (reference sequence).